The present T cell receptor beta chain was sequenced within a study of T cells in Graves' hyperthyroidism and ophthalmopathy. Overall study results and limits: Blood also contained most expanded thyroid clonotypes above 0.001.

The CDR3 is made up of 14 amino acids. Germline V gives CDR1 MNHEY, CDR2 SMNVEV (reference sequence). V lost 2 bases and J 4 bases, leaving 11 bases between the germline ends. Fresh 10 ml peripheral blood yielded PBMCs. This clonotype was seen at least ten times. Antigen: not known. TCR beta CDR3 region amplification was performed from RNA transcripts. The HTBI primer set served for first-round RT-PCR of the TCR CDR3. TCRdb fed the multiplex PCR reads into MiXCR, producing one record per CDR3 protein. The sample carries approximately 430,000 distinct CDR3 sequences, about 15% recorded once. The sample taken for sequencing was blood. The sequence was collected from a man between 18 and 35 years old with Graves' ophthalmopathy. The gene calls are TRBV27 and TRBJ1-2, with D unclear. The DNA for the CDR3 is TGTGCCAGCAGTTTAGCAAGGCTTGGCTATGGCTACACCTTC. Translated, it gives CASSLARLGYGYTF.